This TCR beta chain was sequenced during a study of blood T cell repertoires in COVID-19. On the study more broadly: PBMCs, B-cell-depleted T cells, or T cells provided the cDNA or gDNA that made up the material.

Of note for this clone: One junction end does not reproduce the germline sequence, and a read error may be involved.

Germline CDR1 SNHLY, CDR2 FYNNEI. This CDR3 has 15 residues. Method: immunoSEQ multiplex PCR; TCRdb's copy keeps in-frame clones and lacks some. The table lists roughly 220,000 clones, about three quarters of them singletons. The J gene is TRBJ2-2, the V gene TRBV2, with 7 nucleotides matching TRBD1. The receptor comes from a woman in her 70s with acute or convalescent COVID-19. The sequenced sample consisted of peripheral blood. The CDR3 region is CASRQLTGSTGEPFF. The CDR3 DNA is TGTGCCAGCAGGCAACTGACAGGGAGTACCGGGGAGCCGTTTTTT.